This T cell receptor beta chain was profiled in a study of cytotoxic CD8 clonotypes in ibrutinib-treated CLL. Overall study context: The patients comprised roughly 12 relapsed/refractory and about 15 treatment-naive cases, under 18 IGHV unmutated.

Trimming cost V 0 bases and J 7 bases, with 21 bases left between them. Germline V gene data show CDR1 as GTSNPN and CDR2 as SVGIG (reference sequence). This CDR3 has 16 residues. Study-wide findings and caveats: Baseline-level clonality went beyond age-matched healthy donors and moved in step with circulating CD8+ T-cell counts.

For this clone: The antigen is unknown.

TCRdb keeps only in-frame clones here, not all; method: immunoSEQ multiplex PCR. The sample shows about 70,000 clones, 75% to 95% of them seen only once. The source was PBMCs, collected after 12 months of ibrutinib treatment. The clonotype originates from a human donor with chronic lymphocytic leukemia. V and J are TRBV30 and TRBJ1-1; possibly TRBD1 for D (5 bases). CDR3 sequence: CAWSVPRAGLGGEAFF. CDR3 bases: TGTGCCTGGAGTGTACCGCGCGCAGGGCTGGGGGGTGAAGCTTTCTTT.